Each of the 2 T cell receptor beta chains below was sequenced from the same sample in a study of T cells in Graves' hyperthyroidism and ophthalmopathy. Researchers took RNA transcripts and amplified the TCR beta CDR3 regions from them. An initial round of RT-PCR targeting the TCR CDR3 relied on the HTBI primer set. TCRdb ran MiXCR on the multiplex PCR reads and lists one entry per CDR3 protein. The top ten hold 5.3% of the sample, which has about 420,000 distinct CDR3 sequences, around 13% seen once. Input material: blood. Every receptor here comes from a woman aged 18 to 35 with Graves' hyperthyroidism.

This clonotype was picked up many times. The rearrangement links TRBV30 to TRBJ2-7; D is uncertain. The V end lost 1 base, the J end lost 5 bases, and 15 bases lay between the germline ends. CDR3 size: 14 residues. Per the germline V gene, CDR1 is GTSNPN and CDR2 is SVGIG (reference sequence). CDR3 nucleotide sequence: TGTGCCTGGAGTGGGACCTCTGTCTACAACGAGCAGTACTTC. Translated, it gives CAWSGTSVYNEQYF.

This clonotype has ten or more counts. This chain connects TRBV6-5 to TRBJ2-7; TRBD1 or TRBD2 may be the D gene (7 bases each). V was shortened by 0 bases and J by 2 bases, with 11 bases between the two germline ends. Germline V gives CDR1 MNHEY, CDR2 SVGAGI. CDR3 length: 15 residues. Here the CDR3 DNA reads TGTGCCAGCAGTTACTCGCCAGGGGGGGCCTACGAGCAGTACTTC. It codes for CASSYSPGGAYEQYF.